The 25 T cell receptor beta chains given below trace back to one sample, sequenced in a study of CD8 T cells in ankylosing spondylitis. Each CDR3 protein is one row after TCRdb ran MiXCR on the 5' RACE reads. The sample lists some 330,000 distinct CDR3 sequences; 8% were seen once. Antigen specificity for these receptors is unknown. Points from the study as a whole: Ankylosing spondylitis blood seemed to carry a telltale TCR beta motif made of under ten highly homologous variants.

The material sequenced was blood, either unsorted or a sorted T cell fraction (not recorded which). These receptors all stem from a male donor with ankylosing spondylitis.

This clonotype was picked up many times. The chain recombines TRBV20-1 with TRBJ2-5; the D gene is possibly TRBD2 (5 bases). The CDR3 spans 13 residues. Germline V gene sequence: CDR1 DFQATT, CDR2 SNEGSKA (reference sequence). The V end lost 8 bases, the J end lost 4 bases, and 17 bases lay between the germline ends. The CDR3 reads CSSEGAGRETQYF. Written as DNA, the CDR3 is TGCAGTAGTGAGGGCGCAGGACGAGAGACCCAGTACTTC.

This clonotype was counted many times. The gene calls are TRBV12-3 or TRBV12-4 and TRBJ1-1; possibly TRBD1 for D (6 bases). Trimming cost V 3 bases and J 4 bases, with 12 bases left between them. The CDR3 covers 14 residues. CDR3 sequence reads: CASSFGGHGTEAFF. CDR3 DNA: TGTGCCAGCAGTTTTGGGGGGCACGGCACTGAAGCTTTCTTT.

This clonotype has just a few counts. The chain carries TRBV3-1 and TRBJ2-3; maybe TRBD2 (6 bases). CDR1 and CDR2 (germline): LGHDT, YNNKEL (reference sequence). CDR3 length: 16 amino acids. With 4 bases removed from V and 0 bases from J, the gap between germline ends came to 14 bases. The CDR3 sequence: CASSLYRDLSTDTQYF. CDR3 bases: TGTGCCAGCAGCCTATACCGGGACTTGAGCACAGATACGCAGTATTTT.

The chain has TRBV10-3 and TRBJ2-1; 8 bases line up with TRBD2. The V and J ends lost 4 bases and 4 bases, in that order; junction bases with no gene match: 0. There are 13 residues in the CDR3. Germline V gene lookup returns CDR1 ENHRY and CDR2 SYGVKD. The CDR3 DNA is TGTGCCATCAGTGTAGCGGGGTACAATGAGCAGTTCTTC. Protein: CAISVAGYNEQFF.

The chain combines TRBV3-1 with TRBJ2-2, with TRBD2 matching over 9 bases. Germline V lookup: CDR1 LGHDT, CDR2 YNNKEL (reference sequence). V trimming: 4 bases; J trimming: 7 bases; junction bases outside the gene matches: 4. The CDR3 covers 14 residues. The CDR3 region has the DNA TGTGCCAGCAGCCGCGGGAGGGCCGTCGGGGAGCTGTTTTTT. Amino acid sequence: CASSRGRAVGELFF.

This clonotype was counted at least ten times. This chain connects TRBV28 to TRBJ2-5, with D unclear. Deletions cut 2 bases from V and 1 base from J, with 8 bases between. CDR3 length equals 14 residues. The germline gives CDR1 MDHEN, CDR2 SYDVKM. The CDR3: CASSLPRAQETQYF. The CDR3 nucleotides are TGTGCCAGCAGTTTACCACGGGCCCAAGAGACCCAGTACTTC.

The chain combines TRBV4-1 with TRBJ2-7; D may correspond to TRBD1 or TRBD2 (6 bases each). Germline V gives CDR1 MGHRA, CDR2 YSYEKL. Trimming stripped 5 bases from V and 3 bases from J, with 17 bases between. The CDR3 sequence is 15 residues long. The CDR3, as DNA: TGCGCCAGCAGCTCGCCCCTCGGGGGCCTCTACGAGCAGTACTTC. Translating it yields CASSSPLGGLYEQYF.

J is TRBJ2-7 and V is TRBV28, with unresolved D. The CDR3 covers 14 residues. V dropped 3 bases and J dropped 6 bases, with 15 bases sitting between them. In germline, CDR1 is MDHEN, CDR2 SYDVKM. CDR3 sequence: CASSFIALWGEQYF. CDR3 bases: TGTGCCAGCAGTTTTATCGCACTTTGGGGCGAGCAGTACTTC.

Ten or more counts support this clonotype. The chain joins TRBV12-3 or TRBV12-4 to TRBJ1-5; D gene unclear. This CDR3 comprises 13 residues. The V end was cut by 0 bases, the J end by 6 bases, with 6 bases between. Written as DNA, the CDR3 is TGTGCCAGCAGTTTAGCGGGGTTTCAGCCCCAGCATTTT. This codes for CASSLAGFQPQHF.

This clonotype has at least ten counts. The chain combines TRBV29-1 with TRBJ1-1; maybe TRBD1 (6 bases). The germline gives CDR1 SQVTM, CDR2 ANQGSEA. CDR3 length: 13 amino acids. V lost 7 bases, J lost 2 bases, and 14 bases lay in between. The CDR3 loop reads CSADTGINTEAFF. The DNA of the CDR3 is TGCAGCGCAGACACAGGGATAAACACTGAAGCTTTCTTT.

This clonotype was counted ten times or more. This chain links TRBV28 with TRBJ2-3; 11 bases line up with TRBD2. Germline V gene sequence: CDR1 MDHEN, CDR2 SYDVKM. The CDR3 sequence is 14 residues long. Trimming cost V 10 bases and J 4 bases; bases outside gene matches: 7. The CDR3 DNA is TGTGCCATTTCACTAGCGGGAGAGCCAGATACGCAGTATTTT. It specifies CAISLAGEPDTQYF.

The V call is TRBV30, the J call TRBJ2-2; 11 nucleotides line up with TRBD2. Trimming took 4 bases from V and 1 from J; bases not matched to a gene: 2. This CDR3 is 15 amino acids long. The germline gives CDR1 GTSNPN, CDR2 SVGIG (reference sequence). The CDR3 sequence is CAWTGTSGNTGELFF. The CDR3 DNA follows: TGTGCCTGGACCGGGACTAGCGGGAACACCGGGGAGCTGTTTTTT.

This clonotype was found a few times. J is TRBJ2-1 and V is TRBV3-1; D gene unclear. The V gene lost 4 bases and the J gene lost 0 bases, with 10 bases spanning the gap. The CDR3 runs to 15 residues. Looked up from germline, CDR1 is LGHDT and CDR2 is YNNKEL (reference sequence). The CDR3 DNA follows: TGTGCCAGCAGCCGGTCCCTTACCTCCTACAATGAGCAGTTCTTC. Translation gives CASSRSLTSYNEQFF.

This clonotype has at least ten counts. This chain joins TRBV19 and TRBJ2-7; 8 nucleotides line up with TRBD1. Germline V gene sequence: CDR1 LNHDA, CDR2 SQIVND (reference sequence). The CDR3 runs to 17 residues. Losses at the gene ends were 5 bases for V and 0 bases for J; bases not matched to a gene: 12. This CDR3 is CASSAGGHIRSSYEQYF. The CDR3 nucleotides read TGTGCCAGTAGTGCAGGGGGCCACATCAGGAGCTCCTACGAGCAGTACTTC.

This clonotype occurred many times. The gene calls are TRBV12-3 or TRBV12-4 and TRBJ2-7, with a tentative D call TRBD2 (6 bases). Trimming took off 7 bases at V and 4 bases at J, with 11 bases between the two ends. The CDR3 loop spans 12 amino acids. The CDR3 loop reads CASTAGGYEQYF. The DNA for the CDR3 is TGTGCCAGCACCGCCGGAGGGTACGAGCAGTACTTC.

The chain is built from TRBV9 and TRBJ1-6; D might be TRBD1 (6 bases). The CDR3 spans 16 residues. CDR1 and CDR2 (germline): SGDLS, YYNGEE. The V and J ends lost 0 bases and 7 bases respectively, with 14 bases between them. The CDR3: CASSVADRRGNSPLHF. CDR3 sequence (DNA): TGTGCCAGCAGCGTAGCCGACAGGCGCGGAAATTCACCCCTCCACTTT.

This clonotype was observed a few times. This chain uses TRBV7-2 with TRBJ2-1; maybe TRBD2 (6 bases). Per the germline V gene, CDR1 is SGHTA and CDR2 is FQGNSA. V was pared by 5 bases and J by 10 bases, with 18 bases between. There are 14 residues in the CDR3. CDR3 loop: CASSQVAVGGEQFF. CDR3 nucleotides: TGTGCCAGCAGCCAAGTAGCGGTTGGGGGAGAGCAGTTCTTC.

The table lists this clonotype with a few counts. The chain couples TRBV7-2 to TRBJ1-4; D ambiguous. V was clipped by 6 bases and J by 5 bases, with 13 bases between them. Germline V gives CDR1 SGHTA, CDR2 FQGNSA. The length of the CDR3 is 14 residues. CDR3 bases: TGTGCCAGCAGGCCGAGAGGCGGGAATGAAAAACTGTTTTTT. Translated: CASRPRGGNEKLFF.

The chain couples TRBV6-5 to TRBJ2-1; 14 bases agree with TRBD2. Per the germline V gene, CDR1 is MNHEY and CDR2 is SVGAGI. This CDR3 is built from 17 residues. The ends lost 2 bases at V and 9 bases at J; junction bases unmatched: 9. In DNA form, the CDR3 reads TGTGCCAGCAGTTACACTGCGGGACTAGCGGGAGTATTTGAGCAGTTCTTC. Translating gives CASSYTAGLAGVFEQFF.

CDR3: CATSDSGTGGRNEQFF. The CDR3 nucleotides are TGTGCCACCAGTGATTCAGGAACAGGGGGACGCAATGAGCAGTTCTTC. The chain links TRBV24-1 to TRBJ2-1; 8 positions agree with TRBD1. The V segment lost 2 bases and the J segment 6 bases; nucleotides outside the gene matches: 8. The CDR3 spans 16 residues. From germline, CDR1 is KGHDR and CDR2 SFDVKD.

The chain employs TRBV6-5 and TRBJ2-7; 9 nucleotides match TRBD2. V shed 2 bases, J shed 1 base, and the junction held 12 bases outside the gene matches. The CDR3 extends over 18 amino acids. Germline values: CDR1 MNHEY, CDR2 SVGAGI. CDR3 amino acids: CASSYAGVGAGGSYEQYF. The CDR3 DNA follows: TGTGCCAGCAGTTACGCAGGGGTAGGAGCGGGAGGTTCCTACGAGCAGTACTTC.

In this sample, this clonotype turned up many times. This sequence joins TRBV5-1 and TRBJ1-6; 7 bases are a match to TRBD1. The CDR3 consists of 14 residues. Germline lookup yields CDR1 SGHRS and CDR2 YFSETQ. The ends lost 0 bases at V and 10 bases at J; junction bases unmatched: 4. CDR3 in DNA: TGCGCCAGCAGCTTGGGACAGGGTCGGTCACCCCTCCACTTT. It yields the protein CASSLGQGRSPLHF. Full variable domain (outside the CDR3, taken from reference TRBV5-1 and TRBJ1-6): KAGVTQTPRYLIKTRGQQVTLSCSPISGHRSVSWYQQTPGQGLQFLFEYFSETQRNKGNFPGRFSGRQFSNSRSEMNVSTLELGDSALYLCASSLGQGRSPLHFGNGTRLTVT.

About this clonotype: At one end, the junction sequence differs from germline, possibly due to a read error. CDR3 protein: CASSEKRSDEKRFF. Here the CDR3 DNA reads TGTGCCAGCTCCGAGAAGAGGAGTGATGAAAAACGGTTTTTT. This sequence joins TRBV18 and TRBJ1-4; D remains unclear. The CDR3 is made up of 14 amino acids. CDR1 and CDR2 from the germline V gene are KGHSH and LQKENI.

This clonotype came up many times. The J gene is TRBJ2-1, the V gene TRBV12-3 or TRBV12-4; D is uncertain. The CDR3 length is 14 residues. The V gene lost 7 bases and the J gene lost 5 bases, with 15 bases spanning the gap. Here the CDR3 DNA reads TGTGCCAGCACGTTGGCGGAGCAGGACAATGAGCAGTTCTTC. Translation gives CASTLAEQDNEQFF.

This clonotype was counted many times. The chain is built from TRBV29-1 and TRBJ2-7; 14 bases align to TRBD2. The CDR3 consists of 15 residues. Germline CDR1 reads SQVTM; CDR2 reads ANQGSEA. V dropped 1 base and J dropped 7; count of bases not matched to a gene: 6. CDR3 protein: CSVEGGLAGGREQYF. CDR3 sequence (DNA): TGCAGCGTTGAAGGCGGACTAGCGGGAGGAAGGGAGCAGTACTTC.